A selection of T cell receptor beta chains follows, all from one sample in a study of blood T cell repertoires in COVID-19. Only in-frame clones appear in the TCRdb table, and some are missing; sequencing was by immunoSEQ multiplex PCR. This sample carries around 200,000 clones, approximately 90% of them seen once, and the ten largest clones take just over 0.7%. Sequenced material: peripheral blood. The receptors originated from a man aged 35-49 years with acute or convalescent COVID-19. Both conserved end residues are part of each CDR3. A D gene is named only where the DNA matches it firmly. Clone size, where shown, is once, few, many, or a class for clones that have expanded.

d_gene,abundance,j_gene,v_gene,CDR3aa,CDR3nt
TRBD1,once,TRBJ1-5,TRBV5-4,CASSLGGGTYSNQPQHF,TGTGCCAGCAGCTTGGGAGGGGGCACCTATAGCAATCAGCCCCAGCATTTT
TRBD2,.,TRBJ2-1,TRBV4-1,CASSQAGTSNEQFF,TGCGCCAGCAGCCAAGCCGGGACTAGCAATGAGCAGTTCTTC
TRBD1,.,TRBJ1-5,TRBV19,CASIADRGSHQPQHF,TGTGCCAGTATCGCGGACAGGGGGAGTCATCAGCCCCAGCATTTT
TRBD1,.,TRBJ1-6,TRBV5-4,CASSLARGQGFNSPLHF,TGTGCCAGCAGCTTGGCCAGGGGACAGGGCTTTAATTCACCCCTCCACTTT
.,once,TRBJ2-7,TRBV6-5,CASSYGPTYEQYF,TGTGCCAGCAGTTACGGGCCAACCTACGAGCAGTACTTC
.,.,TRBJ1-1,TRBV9,CASSSSMGPEAFF,TGTGCCAGCAGTTCCTCGATGGGCCCTGAAGCTTTCTTT
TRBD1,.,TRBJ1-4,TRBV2,CASSAGVTGIINEKLFF,TGTGCCAGCAGTGCTGGGGTGACAGGGATTATTAATGAAAAACTGTTTTTT
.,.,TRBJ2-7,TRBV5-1,CASSTRGYEQYF,TGCGCCAGCAGCACGAGGGGGTACGAGCAGTACTTC
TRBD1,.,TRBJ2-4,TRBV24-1,CATSEGGTGGNIQYF,TGTGCCACCAGTGAGGGTGGGACAGGGGGCAACATTCAGTACTTC
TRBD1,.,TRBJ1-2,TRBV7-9,CASSLGLGQGVYTF,TGTGCCAGCAGCTTAGGTTTGGGACAGGGTGTCTACACCTTC
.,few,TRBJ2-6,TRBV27,CASSLTVPGVLTF,TGTGCCAGCAGTCTGACAGTACCAGGTGTCCTGACTTTC
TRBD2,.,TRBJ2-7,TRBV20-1,CSASPTSGSSYEQYF,TGCAGTGCTAGTCCCACGAGCGGGAGTTCCTACGAGCAGTACTTC
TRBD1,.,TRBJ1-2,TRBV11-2,CASSLAGTGALYYGYTF,TGTGCCAGCAGTCTAGCAGGGACAGGGGCCTTATACTATGGCTACACCTTC
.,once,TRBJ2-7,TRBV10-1,CASSERLALTYEQYF,TGCGCCAGCAGTGAAAGGCTAGCGTTAACCTACGAGCAGTACTTC
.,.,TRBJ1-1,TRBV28,CASKRGRDTEAFF,TGTGCCAGCAAAAGAGGGCGGGACACTGAAGCTTTCTTT
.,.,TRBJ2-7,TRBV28,CASSSMAVLSYEQYF,TGTGCCAGCAGCAGCATGGCGGTCCTCTCCTACGAGCAGTACTTC
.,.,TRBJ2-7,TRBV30,CAWSGGLGRSYEQYF,TGTGCCTGGAGTGGTGGGCTGGGCAGGTCCTACGAGCAGTACTTC
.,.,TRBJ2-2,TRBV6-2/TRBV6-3,CASSYSRGAYTNTGELFF,TGTGCCAGCAGTTACTCACGGGGGGCTTATACGAACACCGGGGAGCTGTTTTTT
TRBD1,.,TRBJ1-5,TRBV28,CASSPYRTGIFNQPQHF,TGTGCCAGCAGCCCTTATCGGACAGGGATATTCAATCAGCCCCAGCATTTT
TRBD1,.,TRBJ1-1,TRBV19,CAPLRDRGRGNTEAFF,TGTGCCCCCCTCCGGGACAGGGGGCGCGGGAACACTGAAGCTTTCTTT
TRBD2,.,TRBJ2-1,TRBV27,CASSRTSGASSYNEQFF,TGTGCCAGCAGCCGGACTAGCGGGGCGAGCTCCTACAATGAGCAGTTCTTC
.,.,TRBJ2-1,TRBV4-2,CASSQRLTNEQFF,TGTGCCAGCAGCCAGAGACTTACTAATGAGCAGTTCTTC
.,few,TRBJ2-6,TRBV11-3,CASSLSGNGANVLTF,TGTGCCAGCAGCTTATCAGGAAATGGGGCCAACGTCCTGACTTTC
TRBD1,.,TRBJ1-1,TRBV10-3,CAISDWTGTEAFF,TGTGCCATCAGTGATTGGACAGGCACTGAAGCTTTCTTT
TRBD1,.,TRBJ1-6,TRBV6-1,CASSELDRTNSPLHF,TGTGCCAGCAGTGAATTGGACAGGACTAATTCACCCCTCCACTTT
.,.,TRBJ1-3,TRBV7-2,CASSLIPGSGSGNTIYF,TGTGCCAGCAGCTTAATTCCAGGGTCCGGCTCTGGAAACACCATATATTTT
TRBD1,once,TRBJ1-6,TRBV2,CASHSGQGDAPLHF,TGTGCCAGTCACTCGGGACAGGGGGACGCACCCCTCCACTTT
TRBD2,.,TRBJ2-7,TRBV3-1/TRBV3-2,CASSQEGLAGWMAEQYF,TGTGCCAGCAGCCAAGAGGGACTAGCGGGATGGATGGCCGAGCAGTACTTC
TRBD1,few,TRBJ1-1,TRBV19,CASSWGYRGEAFF,TGTGCCAGTAGCTGGGGCTACAGGGGTGAAGCTTTCTTT
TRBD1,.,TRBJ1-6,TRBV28,CASSFSGTGTSPLHF,TGTGCCAGCAGTTTCTCCGGGACAGGGACTTCACCCCTCCACTTT
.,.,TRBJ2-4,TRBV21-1,CASSPETRGALAKNIQYF,TGTGCCAGCAGCCCCGAGACGCGCGGTGCTCTAGCCAAAAACATTCAGTACTTC
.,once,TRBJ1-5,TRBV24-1,CATSDFQINSNQPQHF,TGTGCCACCAGTGATTTCCAGATAAATAGCAATCAGCCCCAGCATTTT
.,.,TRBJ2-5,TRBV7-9,CASATGLQETQYF,TGTGCCAGCGCGACAGGCCTCCAAGAGACCCAGTACTTC
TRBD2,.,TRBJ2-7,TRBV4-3,CASSLAGGSYEQYF,TGCGCCAGCAGTCTAGCGGGAGGGAGCTACGAGCAGTACTTC
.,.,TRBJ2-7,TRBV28,CASSQPPTATYEQYF,TGTGCCAGCAGTCAACCCCCTACAGCCACCTACGAGCAGTACTTC
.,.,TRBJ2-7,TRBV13,CASSSRDSIEQYF,TGTGCCAGCAGCTCCCGCGACAGTATTGAGCAGTACTTC
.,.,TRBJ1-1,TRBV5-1,CASSFGYRVGDTEAFF,TGCGCCAGCAGCTTTGGGTACCGGGTCGGAGACACTGAAGCTTTCTTT
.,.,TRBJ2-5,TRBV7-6,CASSLYDSEETQYF,TGTGCCAGCAGCTTATATGACTCGGAAGAGACCCAGTACTTC
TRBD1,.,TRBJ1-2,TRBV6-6,CASSYSTGNYGYTF,TGTGCCAGCAGTTACTCGACAGGGAACTATGGCTACACCTTC
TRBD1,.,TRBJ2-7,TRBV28,CASNRPGQASYEQYF,TGTGCCAGCAACCGACCGGGACAGGCATCCTACGAGCAGTACTTC
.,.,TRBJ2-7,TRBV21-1,CASSQDGGQSSYEQYF,TGTGCCAGCAGCCAGGACGGGGGGCAGAGCTCCTACGAGCAGTACTTC
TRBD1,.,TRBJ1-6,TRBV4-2,CASSPTLRQGGVGNSPLHF,TGTGCCAGCAGCCCAACCCTAAGGCAGGGGGGTGTAGGTAATTCACCCCTCCACTTT
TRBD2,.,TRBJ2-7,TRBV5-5,CASRTGTNYEQYF,TGTGCCAGCAGAACCGGGACTAACTACGAGCAGTACTTC
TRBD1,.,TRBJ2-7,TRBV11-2,CASADRSYEQYF,TGTGCCAGCGCGGACAGGTCGTACGAGCAGTACTTC
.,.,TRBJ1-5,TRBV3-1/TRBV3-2,CASRKYRGPSNQPQHF,TGTGCCAGCAGGAAATACCGTGGCCCGAGCAATCAGCCCCAGCATTTT
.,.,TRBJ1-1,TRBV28,CASSLSSGRGEAFF,TGTGCCAGCAGCTTATCCTCAGGGAGGGGGGAAGCTTTCTTT
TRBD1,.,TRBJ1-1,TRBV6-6,CASSYGTGNTEAFF,TGTGCCAGCAGTTACGGGACAGGAAACACTGAAGCTTTCTTT
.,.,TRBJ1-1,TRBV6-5,CATALGGGSEAFF,TGTGCCACCGCCCTGGGGGGGGGTAGTGAAGCTTTCTTT
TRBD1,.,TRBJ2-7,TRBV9,CASGTGTGTYEQYF,TGTGCCAGCGGGACCGGGACAGGGACCTACGAGCAGTACTTC
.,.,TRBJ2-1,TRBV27,CASSKSGYGHEQFF,TGTGCCAGCAGCAAGAGCGGGTACGGCCATGAGCAGTTCTTC